The source of this TCR beta chain is a study of CD8 T cells in Susac syndrome. Trimming removed 8 bases at V and 0 bases at J, with 10 bases between. CDR3 length: 14 amino acids. The germline V gene has CDR1 MNHEY and CDR2 SMNVEV (reference sequence). General study results and limits: In its TCR sequencing and HLA analysis, the study acknowledged that the number of individuals was relatively small.

It was with random hexamers that roughly 0.45 to 1 ug RNA was reverse transcribed. immunoSEQ multiplex PCR amplified TCR beta CDR3 across 54 Vbeta, 13 Jbeta. TCRdb reprocessed the immunoSEQ multiplex PCR reads via MiXCR and lists one record per CDR3 protein. This table has 150,000 to 200,000 distinct CDR3 sequences, about 93% appearing once. As regards this clonotype: What it binds is unknown.

CD8+ and CD4+ T cells circulating in blood were sequenced for TCR beta. FACS was used to enrich TEMRA cells, whereas the CD8+ and CD4+ T cells were obtained by negative isolation. What was sequenced was CD4+ T cells from PBMCs. This clonotype was sampled from a human donor in good health. The genes are TRBV27 and TRBJ2-2; D uncertain. The CDR3 protein is CASSGGANTGELFF. CDR3 DNA: TGTGCCAGCTCGGGTGGGGCGAACACCGGGGAGCTGTTTTTT.